Each of the 30 T cell receptor beta chains below was sequenced from the same sample in a study of OX40 agonist ivuxolimab in advanced cancers. The table came from immunoSEQ multiplex PCR; TCRdb's copy has only in-frame clones and leaves some out. The sample includes about 34,000 clones, roughly four fifths of them seen just once. The sample here was CD4+ or CD8+ T cells sorted from blood, taken in a trial of the OX40 agonist ivuxolimab. These TCRs come from an adult with an advanced solid tumor such as melanoma, head and neck, liver or kidney cancer.

The gene calls are TRBV5-1 and TRBJ2-3; 13 bases are shared with TRBD2. In germline, CDR1 is SGHRS, CDR2 YFSETQ. V lost 1 base and J lost 3; bases outside the gene matches: 5. This CDR3 comprises 17 residues. CDR3 amino acids: CASSLTSGGAFTDTQYF. The CDR3 nucleotides are TGCGCCAGCAGCTTGACTAGCGGGGGGGCATTTACAGATACGCAGTATTTT.

CDR3 amino acids: CASSPPGQENQPQHF. DNA for the CDR3: TGTGCCAGCTCACCGCCGGGACAGGAGAATCAGCCCCAGCATTTT. The chain recombines TRBV18 with TRBJ1-5; 8 positions agree with TRBD1. V dropped 3 bases and J dropped 4; count of bases not matched to a gene: 5. The germline V gene encodes CDR1 KGHSH and CDR2 LQKENI. The length of the CDR3 is 15 residues.

The J gene is TRBJ2-7, the V gene TRBV2, with D hard to call. In germline, CDR1 is SNHLY, CDR2 FYNNEI. This CDR3 spans 12 amino acids. The ends were cut back, 5 bases at V and 6 bases at J, with 11 bases in the middle. CDR3 sequence (DNA): TGTGCCAGCAGTTACGGATGGGCCGAGCAGTACTTC. It yields the protein CASSYGWAEQYF.

The chain recombines TRBV6-1 with TRBJ1-5; D not certain. V was pared by 3 bases and J by 1 base, with 13 bases between. The CDR3 length is 16 residues. Germline lookup yields CDR1 MNHNS and CDR2 SASEGT. The CDR3 protein is CASSDRGVGSNQPQHF. The CDR3 nucleotides are TGTGCCAGCAGTGACAGAGGTGTCGGCAGCAATCAGCCCCAGCATTTT.

The chain has TRBV7-3 and TRBJ2-7; 7 nucleotides match TRBD1. Germline-derived CDR1 and CDR2 are SGHTA and FQGTGA. The CDR3 is 16 amino acids. The trim removed 5 bases at V and 3 bases at J, leaving 13 bases unmatched. CDR3 sequence reads: CASSPPDRRVHYEQYF. For the CDR3, the DNA is TGTGCCAGCAGCCCCCCGGACAGGAGAGTCCACTACGAGCAGTACTTC.

The genes are TRBV7-6 and TRBJ1-4; D unresolved. CDR1 is SGHVS and CDR2 is FNYEAQ in the germline V gene. The CDR3 consists of 13 residues. V lost 0 bases and J lost 7, with 6 bases in between. The CDR3, as DNA: TGTGCCAGCAGCTTAGCGCTAACTGAAAAACTGTTTTTT. Protein: CASSLALTEKLFF.

J is TRBJ1-6 and V is TRBV27; 7 bases match TRBD1. There are 15 residues in the CDR3. Trimming cost V 9 bases and J 3 bases; bases outside gene matches: 8. Per germline, CDR1 MNHEY and CDR2 SMNVEV (reference sequence). For the CDR3, the DNA is TGTGCCAGTCGACAGGGAAGCGTCTATAATTCACCCCTCCACTTT. Its protein product is CASRQGSVYNSPLHF.

V is TRBV30 and J is TRBJ1-2, with D unclear. CDR1 GTSNPN and CDR2 SVGIG come from the germline V gene (reference sequence). This CDR3 has 12 amino acids. Deletions cut 0 bases from V and 2 bases from J, with 4 bases between. CDR3 sequence reads: CAWSVSNYGYTF. CDR3 DNA sequence: TGTGCCTGGAGTGTTTCCAACTATGGCTACACCTTC.

The chain joins TRBV6-8 to TRBJ1-2; D may be TRBD1 (6 bases). This CDR3 comprises 14 residues. The germline V and J ends were trimmed by 6 bases and 4 bases, with 15 bases remaining between them. Germline V CDR1 and CDR2: MNHGY, SAAAGT. The CDR3 spells CASSNKGQLYGYTF. The CDR3 coding sequence is TGTGCCAGCAGCAACAAAGGACAGCTCTATGGCTACACCTTC.

This chain connects TRBV2 to TRBJ2-1; D call uncertain. The ends were cut back, 6 bases at V and 4 bases at J, with 10 bases in the middle. The germline V gene has CDR1 SNHLY and CDR2 FYNNEI. This CDR3 is 13 amino acids long. The CDR3 sequence is CASSDTLYNEQFF. CDR3 coding DNA: TGTGCCAGCAGCGATACCCTTTACAATGAGCAGTTCTTC.

This chain links TRBV29-1 with TRBJ1-1; D is uncertain. V lost 1 base and J lost 1, with 10 bases in between. Germline assignment: CDR1 SQVTM and CDR2 ANQGSEA. The CDR3 is made up of 14 amino acids. The CDR3, as DNA: TGCAGCGTTGAAGTGGGAGGGAGGAACACTGAAGCTTTCTTT. This codes for CSVEVGGRNTEAFF.

The chain couples TRBV18 to TRBJ1-5; D is uncertain. This CDR3 comprises 14 residues. Trimming cost V 1 base and J 3 bases, with 7 bases left between them. Germline V gene lookup returns CDR1 KGHSH and CDR2 LQKENI. This CDR3 reads CASSPLQTNQPQHF. The CDR3 DNA reads TGTGCCAGCTCACCACTACAGACCAATCAGCCCCAGCATTTT.

This clone has just one count. V and J are TRBV5-8 and TRBJ2-3, with 13 positions matching TRBD2. Per the germline V gene, CDR1 is SGHTS and CDR2 is YDEGEE. The trim removed 4 bases at V and 2 bases at J, leaving 7 bases unmatched. The CDR3 covers 17 residues. CDR3 coding DNA: TGTGCCAGCAGCGCAGGACTAGCGGGGGATTTCACAGATACGCAGTATTTT. Protein sequence: CASSAGLAGDFTDTQYF. Together with reference TRBV5-8 and TRBJ2-3, the CDR3 gives the full variable domain: EAGVTQSPTHLIKTRGQQATLRCSPISGHTSVYWYQQALGLGLQFLLWYDEGEERNRGNFPPRFSGRQFPNYSSELNVNALELEDSALYLCASSAGLAGDFTDTQYFGPGTRLTVL.

The chain joins TRBV25-1 to TRBJ2-5, with D possibly being TRBD1 (6 bases). The germline V and J ends were trimmed by 3 bases and 7 bases, with 12 bases remaining between them. Germline CDR1 and CDR2: MGHDK and SYGVNS. The CDR3 runs to 13 residues. The CDR3 nucleotides are TGTGCCAGCAGTGAGGGGGCCAAAGGGACCCAGTACTTC. This codes for CASSEGAKGTQYF.

This clone showed up just once. The genes are TRBV29-1 and TRBJ2-7; 8 bases align to TRBD1. CDR3 length equals 13 residues. The germline gives CDR1 SQVTM, CDR2 ANQGSEA. Trimming cost V 3 bases and J 3 bases; bases outside gene matches: 4. The CDR3 bases are TGCAGCGTTGACACAGGGGGTCGCTACGAGCAGTACTTC. Translated: CSVDTGGRYEQYF.

The chain couples TRBV7-9 to TRBJ1-1; D unclear. The CDR3 totals 14 residues. The germline CDR1 and CDR2 sequences are SEHNR and FQNEAQ (reference sequence). Deletions cut 3 bases from V and 3 bases from J, with 11 bases between. The CDR3 sequence: CASSFVNEYTEAFF. DNA for the CDR3: TGTGCCAGCAGCTTCGTTAATGAGTACACTGAAGCTTTCTTT.

The rearrangement links TRBV28 to TRBJ1-2; D remains ambiguous. Germline V lookup: CDR1 MDHEN, CDR2 SYDVKM. The V end was cut by 5 bases, the J end by 1 base, with 8 bases between. This CDR3 spans 13 amino acids. CDR3 in DNA: TGTGCCAGCAGTCCCTACCTTAACTATGGCTACACCTTC. The encoded protein is CASSPYLNYGYTF.

The chain employs TRBV29-1 and TRBJ2-5, with 10 bases fitting TRBD1. The germline gives CDR1 SQVTM, CDR2 ANQGSEA. V trimming: 6 bases; J trimming: 4 bases; junction bases outside the gene matches: 11. This CDR3 is built from 15 residues. The CDR3 DNA reads TGCAGCGTCGATAAGGGACAGGGGTCAGGAGAGACCCAGTACTTC. Amino acid sequence: CSVDKGQGSGETQYF.

The V gene is TRBV2, the J gene TRBJ1-1, with 7 bases fitting TRBD1. This CDR3 spans 13 amino acids. Germline loops: CDR1 SNHLY, CDR2 FYNNEI. V lost 8 bases and J lost 5; bases outside the gene matches: 8. The CDR3 nucleotides are TGTGCCAGCGGAATTAAACAGGGGACTGAAGCTTTCTTT. Protein: CASGIKQGTEAFF. Drawing the rest from reference TRBV2 and TRBJ1-1, the complete variable domain is EPEVTQTPSHQVTQMGQEVILRCVPISNHLYFYWYRQILGQKVEFLVSFYNNEISEKSEIFDDQFSVERPDGSNFTLKIRSTKLEDSAMYFCASGIKQGTEAFFGQGTRLTVV.

The J gene is TRBJ2-5, the V gene TRBV6-6, with unresolved D. This CDR3 comprises 15 residues. Germline values: CDR1 MNHNY, CDR2 SVGAGI (reference sequence). Trimming pared 7 bases from V and 6 bases from J, leaving 21 bases between. CDR3: CASTSLQMTAQTQYF. CDR3 bases: TGTGCCAGCACCTCCCTTCAAATGACGGCCCAGACCCAGTACTTC.

V is TRBV5-4 and J is TRBJ2-2; possibly TRBD2 for D (7 bases). The length of the CDR3 is 13 residues. The germline V and J ends were trimmed by 7 bases and 7 bases, with 14 bases remaining between them. Per the germline V gene, CDR1 is SGHNT and CDR2 is YYREEE (reference sequence). The CDR3 is CASGGGQVGELFF. CDR3 coding DNA: TGTGCCAGCGGGGGGGGCCAGGTCGGGGAGCTGTTTTTT.

V is TRBV6-5 and J is TRBJ2-5; maybe TRBD2 (6 bases). V gave up 2 bases and J gave up 5 bases, with 15 bases separating them. Germline CDR1 is MNHEY and CDR2 is SVGAGI. The CDR3 runs to 15 residues. The CDR3 sequence: CASSYGGGVGETQYF. The DNA of the CDR3 is TGTGCCAGCAGTTACGGCGGCGGGGTGGGGGAGACCCAGTACTTC.

Note on this clone: A single base is all that separates this from a far larger clone, so a read error is likely. V is TRBV4-2 and J is TRBJ2-7; TRBD2 is a possible D gene (5 bases). The CDR3 has 15 residues. Germline-derived CDR1 and CDR2 are LGHNA and YNFKEQ. The V end lost 4 bases, the J end lost 0 bases, and 13 bases lay between the germline ends. The CDR3 region is CASSPVEESSYEQYF. In DNA form, the CDR3 reads TGTGCCAGCAGCCCTGTGGAGGAAAGCTCCTACGAGCAGTACTTC.

The chain carries TRBV27 and TRBJ2-1, with TRBD1 matching 7 bases. Germline assignment: CDR1 MNHEY and CDR2 SMNVEV (reference sequence). J was trimmed by 1 base and V by 4 bases; bases with no gene match: 1. The CDR3 covers 14 residues. The CDR3 region has the DNA TGTGCCAGCAGTTCGACAGGGTCCTACAATGAGCAGTTCTTC. Protein sequence: CASSSTGSYNEQFF.

This clone was observed a handful of times. The chain links TRBV11-2 to TRBJ1-2; 8 bases are a match to TRBD1. Looked up from germline, CDR1 is SGHAT and CDR2 is FQNNGV. After removal of 3 bases from V and 9 bases from J, the junction contained 3 bases not matched to a gene. The CDR3 consists of 12 residues. CDR3 protein: CASSLGQASYTF. In nucleotides, the CDR3 is TGTGCCAGCAGCTTGGGACAGGCCAGCTACACCTTC.

This clone was seen a few times. This chain links TRBV5-1 with TRBJ2-1; 13 nucleotides line up with TRBD2. The CDR3 covers 16 residues. V trimming: 4 bases; J trimming: 4 bases; junction bases outside the gene matches: 5. Germline V CDR1 and CDR2: SGHRS, YFSETQ. For the CDR3, the DNA is TGCGCCAGCAGCCAAGGACTAGCGGGGGATTACAATGAGCAGTTCTTC. Translating gives CASSQGLAGDYNEQFF.

The rearrangement joins TRBV6-1 to TRBJ2-3; TRBD2 aligns across 10 bases. The CDR3 is made up of 15 amino acids. Unmatched junction bases numbered 2, after V lost 1 base and J lost 4 bases. Germline V lookup: CDR1 MNHNS, CDR2 SASEGT. CDR3 protein: CASSEVSGGADTQYF. CDR3 nucleotide sequence: TGTGCCAGCAGTGAAGTAAGCGGGGGGGCAGATACGCAGTATTTT.

The chain has TRBV4-1 and TRBJ1-5; D is ambiguous. The CDR3 length is 17 residues. Germline V gene lookup returns CDR1 MGHRA and CDR2 YSYEKL. The V gene lost 0 bases and the J gene lost 7 bases, with 19 bases spanning the gap. CDR3 nucleotide sequence: TGCGCCAGCAGCCAAGAAATGGGCGCGGGGTTGGGACAGCCCCAGCATTTT. Translation: CASSQEMGAGLGQPQHF.

J is TRBJ1-5 and V is TRBV19; a weak D match, TRBD1 (5 bases). Germline lookup yields CDR1 LNHDA and CDR2 SQIVND (reference sequence). The CDR3 spans 17 residues. V lost 3 bases and J lost 0, with 15 bases in between. The CDR3 loop reads CASSISGGGYSNQPQHF. CDR3 DNA sequence: TGTGCCAGTAGTATCAGTGGTGGGGGGTATAGCAATCAGCCCCAGCATTTT.

This chain joins TRBV5-1 and TRBJ2-1; D remains ambiguous. V lost 0 bases to trimming and J lost 11 bases, with 12 bases between them. Germline lookup yields CDR1 SGHRS and CDR2 YFSETQ. This CDR3 is 13 amino acids long. The CDR3 protein is CASSLELTIKQFF. The CDR3 coding sequence is TGCGCCAGCAGCTTGGAATTAACTATTAAGCAGTTCTTC.